The subject of this entry is one T cell receptor beta chain. The antigen is unknown. RNA transcripts served as the template for amplifying TCR beta CDR3 regions. HTBI primers were the set used in a first-round RT-PCR of the TCR CDR3. TCRdb called the multiplex PCR reads again in MiXCR, with one record for every CDR3 protein. The sample has 450,000 to 600,000 distinct CDR3 sequences; 14% are singletons. The data originate from a study of T cells in Graves' hyperthyroidism and ophthalmopathy. Notes on the study in general: A median around 6.8 months before onset, the model predicted ophthalmopathy. Blood also held most thyroid clonotypes expanded beyond 0.001.

Losses at the gene ends were 7 bases for V and 6 bases for J; bases not matched to a gene: 9. Germline CDR1 and CDR2: MDHEN and SYDVKM. The length of the CDR3 is 14 residues. Sequences were obtained from blood. The chain is built from TRBV28 and TRBJ2-1; TRBD2 agrees at 7 bases. This TCR derives from a woman aged 35 to 49 with Graves' hyperthyroidism. The CDR3 is CASTFSGFSNEQFF. The CDR3, as DNA: TGTGCCAGCACATTTAGCGGGTTTTCCAATGAGCAGTTCTTC.